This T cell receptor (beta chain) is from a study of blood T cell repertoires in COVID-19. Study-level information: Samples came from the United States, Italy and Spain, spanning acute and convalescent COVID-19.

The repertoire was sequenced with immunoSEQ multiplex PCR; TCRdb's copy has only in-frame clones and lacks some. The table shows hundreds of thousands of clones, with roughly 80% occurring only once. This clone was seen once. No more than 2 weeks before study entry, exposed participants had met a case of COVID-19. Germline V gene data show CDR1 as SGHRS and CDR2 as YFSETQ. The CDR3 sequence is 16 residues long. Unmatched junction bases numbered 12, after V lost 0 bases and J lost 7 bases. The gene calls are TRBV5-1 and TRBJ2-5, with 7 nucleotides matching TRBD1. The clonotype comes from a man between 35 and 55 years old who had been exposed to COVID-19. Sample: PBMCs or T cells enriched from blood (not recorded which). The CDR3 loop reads CASSLELRASGGTQYF. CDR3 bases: TGCGCCAGCAGCTTGGAGCTACGGGCCTCAGGGGGGACCCAGTACTTC.